This T cell receptor beta chain came from a study of cytomegalovirus exposure and HLA in healthy donors. The PCR had 60 Vbeta and 13 Jbeta primers. Produced via immunoSEQ multiplex PCR; TCRdb's table is partial and in-frame only. This table has roughly 49,000 clones, approximately 85% appearing once. The receptor comes from a boy younger than 18 in good health and CMV-seropositive. The sequencing sample was made of PBMCs.

CDR3 DNA sequence: TGTGCCAGCAGTTTATTTGAACGGGACAGAGATGGCTACACCTTC. This gives the protein CASSLFERDRDGYTF. The chain is built from TRBV27 and TRBJ1-2; 7 bases match TRBD1. Per the germline V gene, CDR1 is MNHEY and CDR2 is SMNVEV (reference sequence). This CDR3 comprises 15 residues. After removal of 1 base from V and 6 bases from J, the junction contained 8 bases not matched to a gene.